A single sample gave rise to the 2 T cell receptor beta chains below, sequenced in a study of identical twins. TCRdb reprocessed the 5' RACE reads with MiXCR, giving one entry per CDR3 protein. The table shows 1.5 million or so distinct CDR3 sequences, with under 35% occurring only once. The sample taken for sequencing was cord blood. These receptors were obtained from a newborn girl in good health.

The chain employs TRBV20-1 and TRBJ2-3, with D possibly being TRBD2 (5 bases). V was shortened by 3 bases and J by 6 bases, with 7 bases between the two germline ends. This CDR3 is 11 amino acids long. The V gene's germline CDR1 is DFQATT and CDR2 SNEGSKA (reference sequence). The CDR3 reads CSASGEDTQYF. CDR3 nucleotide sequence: TGCAGTGCTAGTGGGGAGGATACGCAGTATTTT.

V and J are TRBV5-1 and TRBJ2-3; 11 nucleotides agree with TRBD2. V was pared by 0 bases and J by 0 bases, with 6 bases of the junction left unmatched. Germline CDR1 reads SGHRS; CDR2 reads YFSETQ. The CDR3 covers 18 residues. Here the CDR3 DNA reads TGCGCCAGCAGCTTGGGGCGACTAGCGGGGACTAGCACAGATACGCAGTATTTT. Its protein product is CASSLGRLAGTSTDTQYF.